This TCR beta chain comes out of a study of Graves' ophthalmopathy and Graves' hyperthyroidism. General study results and limits: Sensitivity of approximately 88% and specificity of nearly 82% were achieved when a 13-signature model separated ophthalmopathy from stable hyperthyroidism.

RNA transcripts were the template, and TCR beta CDR3 regions were amplified from them. Second-round multiplex PCR came after a first-round RT-PCR that employed HTBI primers. One entry per CDR3 protein, called by TCRdb with MiXCR from the multiplex PCR reads. The sample includes about 740,000 distinct CDR3 sequences, 35% to 50% of them seen just once. Trimming cost V 2 bases and J 4 bases, with 11 bases left between them. The CDR3 is 15 amino acids. Germline values: CDR1 MGHRA, CDR2 YSYEKL. To note about this clonotype: Its matching antigen is unknown.

The chain couples TRBV4-1 to TRBJ2-2, with D possibly TRBD2 on 6 matching bases. The TCR sequence derives from an adult man with Graves' ophthalmopathy. Sequencing was done on a sample of peripheral blood. The CDR3 DNA sequence: TGCGCCAGCAGCCAATCAGGGAGGATCACCGGGGAGCTGTTTTTT. Residues: CASSQSGRITGELFF.